What follows is one T cell receptor beta chain and its context. No antigen is known for it. With constant-segment primers, 5'RACE yielded cDNA libraries of TCR alpha and TCR beta that carried sample barcodes and UMIs. One entry per CDR3 protein results from TCRdb running MiXCR on the 5' RACE reads. The sample includes under 250,000 distinct CDR3 sequences, more than 25% of them seen just once. This sample was taken from a study of T-cell memory formation after mild COVID-19. Points from the study as a whole: Confirmation was lacking for SARS-CoV-2 specificity of second-wave clones that peaked on day 37. CD4+ contracting clones lay mainly in CM and EM, CD8+ ones in EMRA.

CDR3 size: 13 residues. In germline, CDR1 is SGHTA, CDR2 FQGTGA. V gave up 2 bases and J gave up 6 bases, with 9 bases separating them. The chain recombines TRBV7-3 with TRBJ2-3; no reliable D call. The source material was PBMCs or a T cell subset sorted from them (not recorded which). The receptor was isolated from an adult woman who had mild COVID-19 (a few samples of this study predate the infection). Cell type and time point are not known. The CDR3 nucleotides are TGTGCCAGCAGCTTAGGCGCATTGGATACGCAGTATTTT. Protein product: CASSLGALDTQYF.